This T cell receptor (beta chain) stems from a study of human T cells and chemical hapten exposure. Study in general: Across its roughly 22 weeks, the study gave patients weekly diphenylcyclopropenone doses to the scalp. Study-wide results and limits: Controls formed significantly fewer large CDR3 similarity clusters than expanded TCRs did.

About this clonotype itself: Its antigen is unidentified. This clone may be a read error of a much larger clone one base away.

The CDR3 runs to 14 residues. Germline CDR1 and CDR2: SGHAT and FQDESV (reference sequence). V was trimmed by 1 base and J by 4 bases, leaving 9 bases between them. Time point specified: pre-sensitization, week 0. Stated treatment: therapeutic diphenylcyclopropenone sensitization with weekly scalp DPC. The study extracted total RNA from unfractionated whole blood. TCRdb independently ran MiXCR on the RACE reads; one entry per CDR3 protein. This table holds approximately 50,000 distinct CDR3 sequences, 8.5% to 10% found once. This clonotype was obtained from a woman in her thirties with alopecia areata. Some clones in this sample may be carry-over from other donors' samples. This material consisted of whole blood, taken in connection with sensitization to the hapten diphenylcyclopropenone (DPC). The chain employs TRBV11-1 and TRBJ2-3, with D unresolved. CDR3 coding DNA: TGTGCCAGCAGCTTAGGGAAGAGCTCAGATACGCAGTATTTT. Protein product: CASSLGKSSDTQYF.